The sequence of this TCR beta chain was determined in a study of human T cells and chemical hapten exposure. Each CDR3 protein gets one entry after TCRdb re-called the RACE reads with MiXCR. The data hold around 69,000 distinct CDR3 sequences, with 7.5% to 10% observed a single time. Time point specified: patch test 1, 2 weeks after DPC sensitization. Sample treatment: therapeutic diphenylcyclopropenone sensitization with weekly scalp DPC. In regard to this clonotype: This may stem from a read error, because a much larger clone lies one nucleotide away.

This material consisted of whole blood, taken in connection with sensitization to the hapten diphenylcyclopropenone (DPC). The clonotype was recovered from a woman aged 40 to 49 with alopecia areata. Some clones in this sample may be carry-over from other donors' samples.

The CDR3 DNA sequence: TGTGCCAGCAGCTTCCGGGACAGGGCGCCCTTAATTTCAGATTTC. The encoded protein is CASSFRDRAPLISDF. The chain links TRBV7-2 to TRBJ1-2; 9 positions agree with TRBD1. CDR1 and CDR2 from the germline V gene are SGHTA and FQGNSA. The CDR3 consists of 15 residues.